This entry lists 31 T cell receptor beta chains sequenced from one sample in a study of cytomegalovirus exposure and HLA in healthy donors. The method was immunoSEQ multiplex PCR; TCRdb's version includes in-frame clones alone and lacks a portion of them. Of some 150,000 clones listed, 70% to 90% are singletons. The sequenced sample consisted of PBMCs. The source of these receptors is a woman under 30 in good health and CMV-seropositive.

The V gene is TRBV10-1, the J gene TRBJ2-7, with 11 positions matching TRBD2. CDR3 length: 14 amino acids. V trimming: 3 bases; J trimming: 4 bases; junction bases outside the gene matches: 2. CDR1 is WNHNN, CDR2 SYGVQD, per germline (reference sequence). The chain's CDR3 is CASSDGTSGYEQYF. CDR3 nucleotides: TGCGCCAGCAGTGACGGGACTAGCGGATACGAGCAGTACTTC.

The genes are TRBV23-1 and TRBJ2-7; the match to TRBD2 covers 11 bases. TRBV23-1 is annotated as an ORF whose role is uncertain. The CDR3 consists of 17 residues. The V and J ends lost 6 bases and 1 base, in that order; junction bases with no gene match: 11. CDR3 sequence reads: CASSPPPGLAVSYEQYF. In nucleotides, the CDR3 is TGCGCCAGCAGCCCTCCTCCGGGACTAGCGGTTTCCTACGAGCAGTACTTC.

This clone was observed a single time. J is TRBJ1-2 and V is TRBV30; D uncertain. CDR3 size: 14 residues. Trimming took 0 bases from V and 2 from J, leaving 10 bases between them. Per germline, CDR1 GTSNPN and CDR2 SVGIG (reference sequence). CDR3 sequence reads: CAWSVLGRNYGYTF. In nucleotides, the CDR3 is TGTGCCTGGAGTGTACTCGGGAGGAACTATGGCTACACCTTC.

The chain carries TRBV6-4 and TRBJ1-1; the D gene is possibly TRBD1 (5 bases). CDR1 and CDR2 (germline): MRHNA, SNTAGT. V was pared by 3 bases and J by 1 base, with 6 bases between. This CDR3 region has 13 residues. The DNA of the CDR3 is TGTGCCAGCAGTGAACAGGAGAACACTGAAGCTTTCTTT. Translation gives CASSEQENTEAFF.

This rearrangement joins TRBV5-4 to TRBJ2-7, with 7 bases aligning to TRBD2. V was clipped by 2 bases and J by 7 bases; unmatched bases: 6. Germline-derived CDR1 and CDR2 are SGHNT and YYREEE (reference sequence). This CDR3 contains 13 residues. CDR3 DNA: TGTGCCAGCAGCTTACTAGCGTCGAGTGAGCAGTACTTC. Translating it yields CASSLLASSEQYF.

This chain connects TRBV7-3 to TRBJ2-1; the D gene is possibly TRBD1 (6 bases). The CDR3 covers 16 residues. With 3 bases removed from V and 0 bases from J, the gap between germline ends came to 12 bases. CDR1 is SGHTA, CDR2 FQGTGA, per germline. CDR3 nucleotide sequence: TGTGCCAGCAGCTTTACCGGGACAAACTCCTACAATGAGCAGTTCTTC. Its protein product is CASSFTGTNSYNEQFF.

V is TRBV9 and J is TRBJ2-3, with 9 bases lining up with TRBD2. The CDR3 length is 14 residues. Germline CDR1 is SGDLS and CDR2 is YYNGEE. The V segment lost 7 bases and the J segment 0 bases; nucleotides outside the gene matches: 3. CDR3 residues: CASSGTSSTDTQYF. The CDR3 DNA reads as TGTGCCAGCTCGGGGACTAGCAGCACAGATACGCAGTATTTT.

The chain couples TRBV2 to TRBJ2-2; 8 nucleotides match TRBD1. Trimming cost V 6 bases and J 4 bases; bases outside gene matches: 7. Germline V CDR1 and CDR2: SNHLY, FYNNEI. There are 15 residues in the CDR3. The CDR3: CASRETGVGTGELFF. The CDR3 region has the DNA TGTGCCAGCAGGGAGACAGGGGTGGGCACCGGGGAGCTGTTTTTT. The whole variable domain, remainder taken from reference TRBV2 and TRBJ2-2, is EPEVTQTPSHQVTQMGQEVILRCVPISNHLYFYWYRQILGQKVEFLVSFYNNEISEKSEIFDDQFSVERPDGSNFTLKIRSTKLEDSAMYFCASRETGVGTGELFFGEGSRLTVL.

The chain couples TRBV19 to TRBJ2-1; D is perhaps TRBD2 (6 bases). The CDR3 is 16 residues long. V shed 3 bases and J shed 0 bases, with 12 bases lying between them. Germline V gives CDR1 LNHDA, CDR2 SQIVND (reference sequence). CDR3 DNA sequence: TGTGCCAGTAGTATGGGGGACTCACCCTCCTACAATGAGCAGTTCTTC. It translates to CASSMGDSPSYNEQFF.

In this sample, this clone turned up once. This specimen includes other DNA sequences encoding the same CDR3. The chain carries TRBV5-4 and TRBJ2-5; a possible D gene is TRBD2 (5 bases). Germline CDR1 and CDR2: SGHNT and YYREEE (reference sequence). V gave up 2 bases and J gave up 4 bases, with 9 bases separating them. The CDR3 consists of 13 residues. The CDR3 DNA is TGTGCCAGCAGCTTAGGAGGAGGAGAGACCCAGTACTTC. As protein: CASSLGGGETQYF.

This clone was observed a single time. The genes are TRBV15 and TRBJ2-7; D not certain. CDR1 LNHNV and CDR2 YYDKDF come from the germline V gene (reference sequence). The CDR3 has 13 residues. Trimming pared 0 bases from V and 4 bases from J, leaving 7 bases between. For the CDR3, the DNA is TGTGCCACCAGCAGAGAAAGGCGGTACGAGCAGTACTTC. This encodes CATSRERRYEQYF. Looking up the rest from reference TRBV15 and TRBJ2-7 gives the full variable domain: DAMVIQNPRYQVTQFGKPVTLSCSQTLNHNVMYWYQQKSSQAPKLLFHYYDKDFNNEADTPDNFQSRRPNTSFCFLDIRSPGLGDTAMYLCATSRERRYEQYFGPGTRLTVT.

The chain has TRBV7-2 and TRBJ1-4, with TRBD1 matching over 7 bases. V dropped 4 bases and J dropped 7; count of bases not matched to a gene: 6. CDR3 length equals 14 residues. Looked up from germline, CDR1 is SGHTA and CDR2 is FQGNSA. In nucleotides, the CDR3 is TGTGCCAGCAGCTCAAGACAGGGAGGTGAAAAACTGTTTTTT. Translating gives CASSSRQGGEKLFF.

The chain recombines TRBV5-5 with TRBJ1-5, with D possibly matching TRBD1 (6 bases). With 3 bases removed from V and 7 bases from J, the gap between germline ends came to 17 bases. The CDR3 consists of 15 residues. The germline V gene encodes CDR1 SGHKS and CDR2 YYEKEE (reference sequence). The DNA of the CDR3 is TGTGCCAGCAGCTCCGGGGGGGGCTCGGGACAGCCCCAGCATTTT. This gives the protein CASSSGGGSGQPQHF.

CDR3 sequence reads: CASGLVLGQPPQPQHF. As DNA, the CDR3 is TGTGCTAGTGGTTTGGTACTGGGGCAGCCCCCTCAGCCCCAGCATTTT. This chain uses TRBV12-5 with TRBJ1-5, with TRBD1 as a possible D gene (5 bases). Between the trimmed V and J ends, which lost 0 bases and 6 bases, there was a span of 15 bases. Germline V lookup: CDR1 LGHNT, CDR2 FRNRAP. This CDR3 contains 16 residues.

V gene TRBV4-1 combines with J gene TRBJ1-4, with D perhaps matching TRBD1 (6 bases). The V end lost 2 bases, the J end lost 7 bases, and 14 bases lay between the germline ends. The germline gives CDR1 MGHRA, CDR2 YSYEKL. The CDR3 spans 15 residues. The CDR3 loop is CASSQSKGGGEKLFF. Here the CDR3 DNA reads TGCGCCAGCAGCCAATCGAAAGGGGGGGGTGAAAAACTGTTTTTT.

CDR3 in DNA: TGCAGCGCTCTAATCACTGAAGCTTTCTTT. Translated: CSALITEAFF. This chain links TRBV29-1 with TRBJ1-1; D ambiguous. CDR1 SQVTM and CDR2 ANQGSEA come from the germline V gene. V lost 7 bases to trimming and J lost 4 bases, with 7 bases between them. The CDR3 covers 10 residues.

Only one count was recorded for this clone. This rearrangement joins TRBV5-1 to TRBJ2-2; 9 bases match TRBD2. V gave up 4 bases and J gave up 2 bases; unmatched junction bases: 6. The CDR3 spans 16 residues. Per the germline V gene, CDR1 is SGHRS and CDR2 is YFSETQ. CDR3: CASSSGTSSNTGELFF. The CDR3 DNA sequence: TGCGCCAGCAGCAGCGGGACTAGCAGTAACACCGGGGAGCTGTTTTTT. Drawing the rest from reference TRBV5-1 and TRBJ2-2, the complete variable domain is KAGVTQTPRYLIKTRGQQVTLSCSPISGHRSVSWYQQTPGQGLQFLFEYFSETQRNKGNFPGRFSGRQFSNSRSEMNVSTLELGDSALYLCASSSGTSSNTGELFFGEGSRLTVL.

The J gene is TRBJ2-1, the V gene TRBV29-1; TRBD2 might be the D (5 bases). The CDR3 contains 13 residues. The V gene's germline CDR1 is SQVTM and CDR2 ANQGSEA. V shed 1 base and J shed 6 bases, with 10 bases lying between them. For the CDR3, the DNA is TGCAGCGTTGAAGCGGGAATGGGCAATGAGCAGTTCTTC. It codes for CSVEAGMGNEQFF.

CDR3 amino acids: CATSRDTGSEQYF. In nucleotides, the CDR3 is TGTGCCACCAGCAGAGATACAGGATCTGAGCAGTACTTC. The J gene is TRBJ2-7, the V gene TRBV15, with D tentatively TRBD1 (5 bases). The CDR3 length is 13 residues. Deletions cut 0 bases from V and 7 bases from J, with 10 bases between. CDR1 LNHNV and CDR2 YYDKDF come from the germline V gene (reference sequence). The whole variable domain, remainder taken from reference TRBV15 and TRBJ2-7, is DAMVIQNPRYQVTQFGKPVTLSCSQTLNHNVMYWYQQKSSQAPKLLFHYYDKDFNNEADTPDNFQSRRPNTSFCFLDIRSPGLGDTAMYLCATSRDTGSEQYFGPGTRLTVT.

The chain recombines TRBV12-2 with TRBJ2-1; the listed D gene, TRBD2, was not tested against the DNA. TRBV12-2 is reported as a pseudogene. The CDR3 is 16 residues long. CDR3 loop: CASRLVAGPGNNEQFF. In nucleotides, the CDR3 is TGTGCAAGTCGCTTAGTAGCGGGACCGGGGAACAATGAGCAGTTCTTC.

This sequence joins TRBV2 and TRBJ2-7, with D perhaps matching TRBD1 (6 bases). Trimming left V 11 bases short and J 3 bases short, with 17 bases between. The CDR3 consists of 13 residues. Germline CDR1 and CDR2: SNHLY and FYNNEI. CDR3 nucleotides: TGTGCCGGGGGCTATGACGGAGACTACGAGCAGTACTTC. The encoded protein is CAGGYDGDYEQYF.

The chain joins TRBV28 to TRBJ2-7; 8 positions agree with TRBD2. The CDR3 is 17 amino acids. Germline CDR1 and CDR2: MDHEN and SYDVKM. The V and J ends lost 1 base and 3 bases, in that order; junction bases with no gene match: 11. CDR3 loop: CASSLSQLIGRVYEQYF. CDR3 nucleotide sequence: TGTGCCAGCAGTTTATCCCAGCTCATCGGGAGGGTCTACGAGCAGTACTTC.

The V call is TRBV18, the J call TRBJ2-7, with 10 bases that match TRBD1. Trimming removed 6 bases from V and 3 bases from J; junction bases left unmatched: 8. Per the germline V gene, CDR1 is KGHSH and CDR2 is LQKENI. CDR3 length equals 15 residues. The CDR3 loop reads CASSAAGQGNYEQYF. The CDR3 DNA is TGTGCCAGCTCGGCAGCGGGACAGGGGAACTACGAGCAGTACTTC.

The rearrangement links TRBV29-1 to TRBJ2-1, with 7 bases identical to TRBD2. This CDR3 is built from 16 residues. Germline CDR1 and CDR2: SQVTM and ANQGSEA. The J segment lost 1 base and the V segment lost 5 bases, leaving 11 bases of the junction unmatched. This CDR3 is CSVILPGGRSYNEQFF. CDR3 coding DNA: TGCAGCGTTATACTACCGGGCGGGAGATCCTACAATGAGCAGTTCTTC.

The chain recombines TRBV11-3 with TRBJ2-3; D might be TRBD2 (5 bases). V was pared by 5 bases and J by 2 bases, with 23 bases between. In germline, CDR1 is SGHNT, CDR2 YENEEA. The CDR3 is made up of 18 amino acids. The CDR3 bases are TGTGCCAGCAGCCGCCGGGTTGCGGGCCTAAGACACACAGATACGCAGTATTTT. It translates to CASSRRVAGLRHTDTQYF. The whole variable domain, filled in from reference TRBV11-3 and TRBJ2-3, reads EAGVVQSPRYKIIEKKQPVAFWCNPISGHNTLYWYLQNLGQGPELLIRYENEEAVDDSQLPKDRFSAERLKGVDSTLKIQPAELGDSAVYLCASSRRVAGLRHTDTQYFGPGTRLTVL.

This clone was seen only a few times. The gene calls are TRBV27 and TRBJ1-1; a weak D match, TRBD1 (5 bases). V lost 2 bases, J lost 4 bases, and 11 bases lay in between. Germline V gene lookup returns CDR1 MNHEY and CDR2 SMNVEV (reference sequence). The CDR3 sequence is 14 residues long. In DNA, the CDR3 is TGTGCCAGCAGTTTAGGGGCCGGGAGCACTGAAGCTTTCTTT. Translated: CASSLGAGSTEAFF.

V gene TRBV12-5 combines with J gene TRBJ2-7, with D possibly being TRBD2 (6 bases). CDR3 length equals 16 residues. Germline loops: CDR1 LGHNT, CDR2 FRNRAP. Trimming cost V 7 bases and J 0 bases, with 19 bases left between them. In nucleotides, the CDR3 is TGTGCTAGTGCCCCCCACGCGGGACGTCTCTCCTACGAGCAGTACTTC. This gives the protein CASAPHAGRLSYEQYF.

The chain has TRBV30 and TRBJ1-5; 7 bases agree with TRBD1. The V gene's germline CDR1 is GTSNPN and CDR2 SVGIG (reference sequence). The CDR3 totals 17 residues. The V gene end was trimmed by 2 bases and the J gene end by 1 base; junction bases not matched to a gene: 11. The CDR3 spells CAWSPTGYAGSNQPQHF. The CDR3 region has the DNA TGTGCCTGGAGTCCGACAGGGTATGCAGGAAGCAATCAGCCCCAGCATTTT.

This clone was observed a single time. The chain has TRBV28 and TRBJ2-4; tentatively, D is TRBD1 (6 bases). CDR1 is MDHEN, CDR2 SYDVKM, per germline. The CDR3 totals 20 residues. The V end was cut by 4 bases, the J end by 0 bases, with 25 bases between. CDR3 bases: TGTGCCAGCAGTTCCCTCTTCCAGGGGATTGGGTTACTAGCCAAAAACATTCAGTACTTC. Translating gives CASSSLFQGIGLLAKNIQYF.

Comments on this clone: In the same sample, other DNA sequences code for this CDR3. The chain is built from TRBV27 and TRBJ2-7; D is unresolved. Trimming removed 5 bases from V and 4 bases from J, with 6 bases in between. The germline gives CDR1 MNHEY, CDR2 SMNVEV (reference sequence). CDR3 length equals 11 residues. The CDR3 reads CASSTGYEQYF. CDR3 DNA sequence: TGTGCCAGCAGTACGGGTTACGAGCAGTACTTC.

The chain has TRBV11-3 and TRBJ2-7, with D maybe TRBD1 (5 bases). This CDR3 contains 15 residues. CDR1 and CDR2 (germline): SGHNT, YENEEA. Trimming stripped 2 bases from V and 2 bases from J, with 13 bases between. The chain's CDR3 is CASSLLAGSPYEQYF. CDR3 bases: TGTGCCAGCAGCTTATTGGCAGGGTCCCCCTACGAGCAGTACTTC.